The rows below give T cell receptor beta chains drawn from one sample of a study of CD8 T cells in Susac syndrome. MiXCR, run by TCRdb on the immunoSEQ multiplex PCR reads, gives a single entry per CDR3 protein. The sample has roughly 200,000 distinct CDR3 sequences; more than 90% are singletons. The sample consisted of CD4+ T cells from PBMCs. Receptors originate from a human donor with multiple sclerosis. Both conserved end residues are trimmed from each CDR3.

V,J,CDR3
TRBV20-1,TRBJ1-1,SARREFTEAF
TRBV2,TRBJ2-3,ASSATPILAGDTDTQY
TRBV30,TRBJ1-5,AWSEGDRPFMRQPQH
TRBV5-4,TRBJ2-3,AMGAGGITDTQY
TRBV6-2/TRBV6-3,TRBJ2-3,ASSYSERDTQY
TRBV9,TRBJ1-1,ASSASGQSNTEAF
TRBV7-2,TRBJ1-2,ASSLARRRGRNGYT
TRBV4-3,TRBJ2-3,ASSLTKDGWRDTQY
TRBV29-1,TRBJ1-2,SVELFGNYGYT
TRBV29-1,TRBJ2-7,SARGGGRYEQY
TRBV7-8,TRBJ2-1,ASSFRALEQF
TRBV12-3/TRBV12-4,TRBJ1-1,ASSPMSPGQGPPF
TRBV10-3,TRBJ2-3,AISGLAGKDTQY
TRBV20-1,TRBJ2-3,SADRDIQTSP
TRBV3-1,TRBJ2-1,ASSQGSFRSDFYNEQF
TRBV27,TRBJ1-6,ASSLGTGDSPLH
TRBV29-1,TRBJ2-1,SVAPGTIRRGSSYNEQF
TRBV27,TRBJ1-6,ASKIDRANSPLH
TRBV29-1,TRBJ2-5,SVDYRAKETQY
TRBV7-2,TRBJ2-3,ASRRNRGGTDTQY
TRBV1,TRBJ1-5,TSSPRQGPYSNQPQH
TRBV28,TRBJ2-4,ASSPSGLAGLLAKNIQY
TRBV7-2,TRBJ2-5,ASSAHPGQAKETQY
TRBV20-1,TRBJ2-3,SAKELSTDTQY
TRBV4-1,TRBJ2-1,ASRGNEQF
TRBV25-1,TRBJ2-5,ASSEVRQGYETQY
TRBV20-1,TRBJ2-5,SASAGATFVETQY
TRBV20-1,TRBJ2-7,SAPDRGRTYEQY
TRBV3-1,TRBJ1-2,ASSYRLDRVANYGYT
TRBV12-3/TRBV12-4,TRBJ1-2,ASSPQGNGYT
TRBV27,TRBJ2-3,ASTSLAGGTDTQY
TRBV2,TRBJ1-4,ASSEGDGEKLF
TRBV19,TRBJ2-3,ASSTGAAGDTQY
TRBV11-2,TRBJ1-6,ASSLGPVGNSPLH
TRBV9,TRBJ1-6,ASSGGTGFGGNSPLH
TRBV29-1,TRBJ2-2,SGTYHSNTGELF
TRBV4-2,TRBJ1-1,ASSQQGGNGEAF
TRBV20-1,TRBJ2-3,SAYPSGGRRTDTQY
TRBV30,TRBJ1-2,AWSEDVNDYGYT
TRBV9,TRBJ1-2,ASNDDSYGYT